These T cell receptor beta chains were read from a single sample in a study of radiotherapy plus CTLA-4 blockade in lung cancer. The data were produced by immunoSEQ multiplex PCR, yet TCRdb's version contains in-frame clones alone and is incomplete. Altogether more than 90,000 clones are present, approximately 77% being singletons, with the ten largest covering about 3.5%. The sample in question was peripheral blood, obtained from a patient treated with radiotherapy plus ipilimumab. All receptors come from a human donor with non-small cell lung cancer that progressed on radiotherapy plus ipilimumab. Some clones in this sample may be carry-over from other donors' samples. The CDR3 runs from the conserved cysteine through the conserved F or W. The D gene is left open where the match is weak. Clone sizes are given selectively: once, few, many, or a class where the clone is expanded.

clone size,J gene,V gene,D gene,CDR3 protein,CDR3 DNA
.,TRBJ1-5,TRBV19,.,CASSNSISAQPQHF,TGTGCCAGTAGTAACAGCATTAGCGCTCAGCCCCAGCATTTT
.,TRBJ1-6,TRBV7-9,.,CASSHPRSPLHF,TGTGCCAGCAGCCACCCTCGGTCACCCCTCCACTTT
.,TRBJ2-5,TRBV4-2,TRBD1,CASSRQGQGHQETQYF,TGTGCCAGCAGCCGACAGGGACAGGGCCACCAAGAGACCCAGTACTTC
.,TRBJ2-2,TRBV2,.,CASRARQASTGELFF,TGTGCCAGCAGGGCCAGGCAGGCAAGCACCGGGGAGCTGTTTTTT
few,TRBJ1-1,TRBV6-5,.,CASRKQGMNTEAFF,TGTGCCAGCAGAAAACAGGGCATGAACACTGAAGCTTTCTTT
.,TRBJ1-1,TRBV9,.,CASSVGTPPMNTEAFF,TGTGCCAGCAGCGTTGGGACGCCACCCATGAACACTGAAGCTTTCTTT
.,TRBJ2-3,TRBV14,.,CASSQGLDRTHTQYF,TGTGCCAGCAGCCAAGGCCTTGACAGGACTCATACGCAGTATTTT
.,TRBJ2-1,TRBV7-3,.,CASSYLGGTYNEQFF,TGTGCCAGCAGCTATCTCGGGGGAACCTACAATGAGCAGTTCTTC
.,TRBJ1-2,TRBV5-8,.,CASANRGGSNYGYTF,TGTGCCAGCGCGAATAGGGGGGGGAGTAACTATGGCTACACCTTC
.,TRBJ2-1,TRBV5-6,.,CASSPTRGEQFF,TGTGCCAGCAGCCCTACTAGGGGGGAGCAGTTCTTC
.,TRBJ1-2,TRBV14,.,CASSQENYGYTF,TGTGCCAGCAGCCAAGAAAACTATGGCTACACCTTC
.,TRBJ1-2,TRBV18,TRBD1,CASSPKTGDVYGYTF,TGTGCCAGCTCACCCAAGACAGGGGATGTTTATGGCTACACCTTC
.,TRBJ2-1,TRBV5-1,.,CASSLPQFTTNTEQFF,TGCGCCAGCAGCCTCCCACAATTTACTACAAACACTGAGCAGTTCTTC
few,TRBJ1-2,TRBV10-3,.,CAIRETLVNGYTF,TGTGCCATCAGAGAGACATTAGTAAATGGCTACACCTTC
.,TRBJ2-2,TRBV5-4,TRBD2,CASSSRISSGANTGELFF,TGTGCCAGCAGCTCAAGGATCTCTAGCGGAGCGAACACCGGGGAGCTGTTTTTT
.,TRBJ2-3,TRBV2,TRBD1,CASSAGTGPSTDTQYF,TGTGCCAGCAGCGCCGGGACAGGGCCGAGCACAGATACGCAGTATTTT
.,TRBJ2-7,TRBV6-1,TRBD1,CASSWDGQGAYEQYF,TGTGCCAGCAGTTGGGACGGACAGGGGGCGTACGAGCAGTACTTC
.,TRBJ1-6,TRBV6-5,.,CASRGANSPPHF,TGTGCCAGCAGAGGAGCGAATTCACCCCCCCACTTT
few,TRBJ2-7,TRBV6-5,.,CASSSLQGYYEQYF,TGTGCCAGCAGTTCACTCCAGGGGTACTACGAGCAGTACTTC
.,TRBJ2-7,TRBV15,TRBD1,CATSRVGTGGTYEQYF,TGTGCCACCAGCAGAGTGGGGACAGGGGGAACCTACGAGCAGTACTTC
.,TRBJ1-5,TRBV18,.,CASSEQGDQPQHF,TGTGCCAGCTCTGAACAGGGAGACCAGCCCCAGCATTTT
few,TRBJ1-2,TRBV10-1,.,CAGRGSDGYTF,TGCGCCGGCAGGGGATCTGATGGCTACACCTTC
.,TRBJ2-3,TRBV14,.,CASSRSGRSTDTQYF,TGTGCCAGCAGCAGGTCGGGACGCAGCACAGATACGCAGTATTTT
.,TRBJ2-7,TRBV11-3,TRBD1,CASSLRGHYEQYF,TGTGCCAGCAGCTTAAGGGGGCACTACGAGCAGTACTTC
.,TRBJ2-5,TRBV7-2,.,CASSKRGDAETQYF,TGTGCCAGCAGCAAGAGAGGGGACGCAGAGACCCAGTACTTC
.,TRBJ1-2,TRBV20-1,.,CSASDYGYTF,TGCAGTGCTAGTGACTATGGCTACACCTTC
.,TRBJ1-1,TRBV19,TRBD1,CASSIGGGTGTEAFF,TGTGCCAGTAGTATAGGGGGCGGGACAGGGACTGAAGCTTTCTTT